This entry lists 13 T cell receptor beta chains sequenced from one sample in a study of T cells in narcolepsy. Profiled with immunoSEQ multiplex PCR; TCRdb holds only in-frame clones, not every one. The sample comprises around 32,000 clones, roughly three quarters of which are singletons, and 1.1% rests with the top ten. The sample was CD45RA- memory CD4+ T cells from PBMCs. These receptors were collected from a human donor with narcolepsy.

The V call is TRBV19, the J call TRBJ1-5; TRBD1 aligns across 12 bases. CDR1 is LNHDA and CDR2 is SQIVND in the germline V gene (reference sequence). The CDR3 covers 16 residues. Germline trimming cut 3 bases from V and 6 bases from J; bases unmatched to any gene: 6. CDR3 region: CASSIPGQGARQPQHF. For the CDR3, the DNA is TGTGCCAGTAGTATCCCGGGACAGGGGGCGCGTCAGCCCCAGCATTTT. The complete variable domain, with remaining parts taken from reference TRBV19 and TRBJ1-5, reads DGGITQSPKYLFRKEGQNVTLSCEQNLNHDAMYWYRQDPGQGLRLIYYSQIVNDFQKGDIAEGYSVSREKKESFPLTVTSAQKNPTAFYLCASSIPGQGARQPQHFGDGTRLSIL.

V and J are TRBV30 and TRBJ2-3, with D perhaps TRBD2 (6 bases). The CDR3 is 12 residues long. Between the trimmed V and J ends, which lost 2 bases and 6 bases, there was a span of 9 bases. The germline V gene encodes CDR1 GTSNPN and CDR2 SVGIG (reference sequence). The CDR3 reads CAWSSGGDTQYF. CDR3 nucleotides: TGTGCCTGGAGTTCAGGAGGGGATACGCAGTATTTT.

The chain combines TRBV15 with TRBJ2-7; the match to TRBD2 covers 8 bases. J was trimmed by 0 bases and V by 5 bases; bases with no gene match: 9. From germline, CDR1 is LNHNV and CDR2 YYDKDF (reference sequence). The CDR3 has 16 residues. In DNA, the CDR3 is TGTGCCACCAGCCAAGGTTGGCTAGCGGGCTCCTACGAGCAGTACTTC. Translated: CATSQGWLAGSYEQYF.

V and J are TRBV13 and TRBJ2-5; D is undetermined. V was clipped by 4 bases and J by 6 bases, with 9 bases between them. The CDR3 has 12 amino acids. The germline V gene has CDR1 PRHDT and CDR2 FYEKMQ (reference sequence). CDR3 DNA: TGTGCCAGCAGCTCCCCCGATCAGACCCAGTACTTC. Residues: CASSSPDQTQYF.

This clone has only one observation. CDR3 amino acids: CASSDYLGTGELFF. The CDR3 DNA reads as TGTGCCAGCAGTGACTACTTAGGCACCGGGGAGCTGTTTTTT. The chain recombines TRBV6-5 with TRBJ2-2; perhaps TRBD2 as D (5 bases). In germline, CDR1 is MNHEY, CDR2 SVGAGI. This CDR3 has 14 residues. With 5 bases removed from V and 4 bases from J, the gap between germline ends came to 11 bases.

Comments on this clone: At one of its ends the junction is not consistent with the germline gene, which may arise from a read error. In the same sample, other DNA sequences code for this CDR3. The chain is built from TRBV11-3 and TRBJ1-4, with D perhaps TRBD1 (5 bases). Germline lookup yields CDR1 SGHNT and CDR2 YENEEA. The CDR3 has 17 amino acids. CDR3 loop: CASSGGPSNSLNEKLFF. CDR3 sequence (DNA): TGTGCCAGCAGTGGGGGACCGTCGAACTCCCTTAATGAAAAACTGTTCTTT.

J is TRBJ2-7 and V is TRBV28, with TRBD2 matching over 14 bases. The CDR3 has 17 amino acids. With 2 bases clipped from V and 1 base from J, the junction kept 4 bases outside the gene matches. Germline CDR1 MDHEN, CDR2 SYDVKM. The CDR3 DNA reads as TGTGCCAGCAGTTTAGCAGGGACTAGCGGGAGTTCCTACGAGCAGTACTTC. Its translation is CASSLAGTSGSSYEQYF.

The genes are TRBV5-6 and TRBJ2-2, with 8 bases that match TRBD1. With 0 bases clipped from V and 0 bases from J, the junction kept 1 base outside the gene matches. The CDR3 spans 16 residues. Germline V gene data show CDR1 as SGHDT and CDR2 as YYEEEE. CDR3 DNA: TGTGCCAGCAGCTTGGTGGGACAGGCGAACACCGGGGAGCTGTTTTTT. Its protein product is CASSLVGQANTGELFF. Looking up the rest from reference TRBV5-6 and TRBJ2-2 gives the full variable domain: DAGVTQSPTHLIKTRGQQVTLRCSPKSGHDTVSWYQQALGQGPQFIFQYYEEEERQRGNFPDRFSGHQFPNYSSELNVNALLLGDSALYLCASSLVGQANTGELFFGEGSRLTVL.

The chain couples TRBV11-2 to TRBJ2-5; 8 nucleotides line up with TRBD1. Germline-derived CDR1 and CDR2 are SGHAT and FQNNGV. With V trimmed by 0 bases and J by 4 bases, 7 bases remained unmatched. The CDR3 extends over 16 amino acids. The CDR3 sequence is CASSLDWIGQGETQYF. DNA for the CDR3: TGTGCCAGCAGCTTAGATTGGATAGGACAGGGAGAGACCCAGTACTTC.

The chain uses TRBV19 and TRBJ1-4; no reliable D call. Trimming took off 1 base at V and 0 bases at J, with 9 bases between the two ends. This CDR3 is 16 amino acids long. CDR1 LNHDA and CDR2 SQIVND come from the germline V gene (reference sequence). The DNA of the CDR3 is TGTGCCAGTAGTATAGGCCTCACTTCAACTAATGAAAAACTGTTTTTT. It yields the protein CASSIGLTSTNEKLFF.

There are a few counts of this clone. The chain is built from TRBV6-5 and TRBJ1-4; D is unclear. Germline values: CDR1 MNHEY, CDR2 SVGAGI. CDR3 size: 14 residues. Trimming shortened V by 5 bases and J by 0 bases, and 7 bases separated the two germline ends. The CDR3 DNA reads TGTGCCAGCAGTCGCGTTGCAACTAATGAAAAACTGTTTTTT. Encoded protein: CASSRVATNEKLFF.

This clone was recorded a few times. The rearrangement joins TRBV7-2 to TRBJ1-5; D unclear. This CDR3 spans 13 amino acids. In germline, CDR1 is SGHTA, CDR2 FQGNSA. Trimming took 1 base from V and 4 from J, leaving 5 bases between them. The chain's CDR3 is CASSLVPNQPQHF. The CDR3 DNA reads as TGTGCCAGCAGCTTAGTACCTAATCAGCCCCAGCATTTT.

The V call is TRBV14, the J call TRBJ2-5, with 7 bases fitting TRBD2. This CDR3 is 12 amino acids long. Germline V lookup: CDR1 SGHDN, CDR2 FVKESK. V lost 2 bases to trimming and J lost 12 bases; unmatched junction nucleotides: 6. CDR3 sequence reads: CASSQLGGRKYF. Here the CDR3 DNA reads TGTGCCAGCAGCCAATTAGGCGGGAGAAAGTACTTC.